Below are 5 T cell receptor beta chains sequenced from a single sample in a study of CD8+CD57+ T cells in acquired aplastic anemia listed by TCRdb under 2018. The run used an Illumina HiSeq 2000. Genomic DNA served as template for TCR beta VDJ combination and CDR3 sequence profiling. Starting from the raw public reads, TCRdb applied fastp trimming at Q25, assembled clones with MiXCR and retained in-frame beta chains. One record per CDR3 amino acid sequence lists the most common genes and DNA. This sample lists around 190,000 distinct CDR3 sequences; over 60% were detected once. The biggest ten clones account for 25% to 30% of the sample. Sequencing used sorted CD4+, CD8+, or CD8+CD57+ T cells (not recorded which) from PBMCs. These receptor sequences come from a human donor in good health.

This clonotype was seen many times. In DNA form, the CDR3 reads TGCGCCAGCAGCCACCCACGGGACAGGGGCGCAGATACGCAGTATTTT. Protein sequence: CASSHPRDRGADTQYF. J is TRBJ2-3 and V is TRBV4-1; 10 bases agree with TRBD1. Germline CDR1 and CDR2: MGHRA and YSYEKL. With 3 bases clipped from V and 4 bases from J, the junction kept 7 bases outside the gene matches. The CDR3 length is 16 residues.

The sample holds many counts of this clonotype. J is TRBJ1-3 and V is TRBV6-1; D gene uncertain. With 3 bases removed from V and 4 bases from J, the gap between germline ends came to 10 bases. This CDR3 has 14 residues. The germline V gene has CDR1 MNHNS and CDR2 SASEGT. The CDR3 bases are TGTGCCAGCAGTGATTTCCGGAGCGGAAACACCATATATTTT. It codes for CASSDFRSGNTIYF.

The rearrangement joins TRBV11-3 to TRBJ2-1, with 7 bases aligning to TRBD1. Germline V gene sequence: CDR1 SGHNT, CDR2 YENEEA. With V trimmed by 6 bases and J by 3 bases, 8 bases remained unmatched. The length of the CDR3 is 15 residues. CDR3 in amino acids: CASSFTTGIYNEQFF. The CDR3 coding sequence is TGTGCCAGCAGTTTCACGACAGGGATCTACAATGAGCAGTTCTTC.

The chain is built from TRBV28 and TRBJ2-7; D possibly corresponds to TRBD1 (5 bases). Trimming pared 6 bases from V and 2 bases from J, leaving 14 bases between. Germline CDR1 is MDHEN and CDR2 is SYDVKM. The CDR3 runs 14 residues. The CDR3 coding sequence is TGTGCCAGCAGCACTCCAGAAGGGGCCTACGAGCAGTACTTC. It yields the protein CASSTPEGAYEQYF.

The J gene is TRBJ1-1, the V gene TRBV19; 9 bases fit TRBD1. This CDR3 contains 15 residues. Unmatched junction bases numbered 9, after V lost 5 bases and J lost 5 bases. From germline, CDR1 is LNHDA and CDR2 SQIVND (reference sequence). The CDR3 DNA sequence: TGTGCCAGTAGTCCACGGACAGGGGTTCGGACTGAAGCTTTCTTT. Translated: CASSPRTGVRTEAFF.